Each of the 25 T cell receptor beta chains below was sequenced from the same sample in a study of low-dose radiotherapy and immunotherapy resistance in tumors. First-strand cDNA relied on TRAV- and TRBV-specific primers spanning alpha and beta chains. The authors ran 15 to 20 PCR cycles to amplify TCRs with a constant-region primer and V-primer adapter. Via MiXCR, TCRdb re-called the reads, giving one row per CDR3 protein. The top ten clones hold 11% of a sample with over 15,000 distinct CDR3 sequences, 74% of them seen once. The receptors come from a human donor with advanced metastatic prostate, ovarian, gallbladder or colorectal cancer (not recorded which). This table probably holds off-target reads from a library built for another chain.

On this clonotype: Relative to the germline gene, one junction end is altered; a read error may explain this. The chain joins TRBV7-7 to TRBJ2-1; 14 bases align to TRBD2. Germline V gene lookup returns CDR1 SSHAT and CDR2 FNYEAQ (reference sequence). The CDR3 contains 15 residues. CDR3: CASSTGLAGAGEQFF. As DNA, the CDR3 is TGTGCTAGCAGCACGGGACTAGCGGGGGCTGGGGAGCAGTTCTTC.

The J gene is TRBJ1-1, the V gene TRBV6-1, with D possibly being TRBD1 (6 bases). CDR3 length: 15 residues. The V end lost 5 bases, the J end lost 0 bases, and 13 bases lay between the germline ends. Germline assignment: CDR1 MNHNS and CDR2 SASEGT. CDR3 nucleotide sequence: TGTGCCAGCAGTTACTCTAGGGGGTTGAACACTGAAGCTTTCTTT. Protein sequence: CASSYSRGLNTEAFF.

The chain combines TRBV5-5 with TRBJ1-5; 7 nucleotides line up with TRBD1. V was pared by 4 bases and J by 8 bases, with 6 bases of the junction left unmatched. Germline values: CDR1 SGHKS, CDR2 YYEKEE (reference sequence). There are 13 residues in the CDR3. CDR3 sequence reads: CASSRDSLEPQHF. The CDR3, as DNA: TGTGCCAGCAGCCGGGACAGTCTGGAGCCCCAGCATTTT.

Only a few counts were recorded for this clonotype. The chain carries TRBV6-6 and TRBJ1-1; 7 bases align to TRBD1. Trimming at V came to 5 bases and at J to 4 bases, leaving 7 bases not matched to a gene. The CDR3 is 14 amino acids. From germline, CDR1 is MNHNY and CDR2 SVGAGI (reference sequence). CDR3 residues: CASSDTGTATEAFF. In DNA form, the CDR3 reads TGTGCCAGCAGTGATACCGGGACAGCCACTGAAGCTTTCTTT.

This chain joins TRBV28 and TRBJ1-5, with D possibly matching TRBD1 (6 bases). V was shortened by 3 bases and J by 3 bases, with 9 bases between the two germline ends. Germline V gene lookup returns CDR1 MDHEN and CDR2 SYDVKM. The CDR3 length is 14 residues. In DNA, the CDR3 is TGTGCCAGCAGTTTCGGGGGCACCAATCAGCCCCAGCATTTT. Translating gives CASSFGGTNQPQHF.

The genes are TRBV12-3 or TRBV12-4 and TRBJ2-7; the D gene is possibly TRBD1 (7 bases). The ends were cut back, 3 bases at V and 3 bases at J, with 12 bases in the middle. The CDR3 length is 14 residues. The CDR3 DNA reads TGTGCCAGCAGTTTTCAGGGGGGATACTACGAGCAGTACTTC. Translation gives CASSFQGGYYEQYF.

V is TRBV24-1 and J is TRBJ2-5; D gene uncertain. Germline loops: CDR1 KGHDR, CDR2 SFDVKD. CDR3 length: 14 residues. The V gene lost 4 bases and the J gene lost 4 bases, with 12 bases spanning the gap. CDR3 region: CATSEGYGSETQYF. In DNA form, the CDR3 reads TGTGCCACCAGTGAGGGGTATGGGTCAGAGACCCAGTACTTC.

This chain links TRBV6-2 or TRBV6-3 with TRBJ2-3; 10 nucleotides align to TRBD1. The germline CDR1 and CDR2 sequences are MNHEY and SVGEGT. Germline trimming cut 5 bases from V and 5 bases from J; bases unmatched to any gene: 16. The CDR3 sequence is 18 residues long. The CDR3 spells CASSLRTGGPKMVDTQYF. In nucleotides, the CDR3 is TGTGCCAGCAGTCTCCGGACAGGGGGACCGAAGATGGTAGATACGCAGTATTTT.

This clonotype was found a few times. The gene calls are TRBV7-2 and TRBJ2-7, with TRBD2 matching 7 bases. CDR1 is SGHTA, CDR2 FQGNSA, per germline. The trim removed 5 bases at V and 3 bases at J, leaving 10 bases unmatched. The CDR3 is 15 residues long. CDR3 bases: TGTGCCAGCAGCGAAGGGTCCGGGAGGATCTACGAGCAGTACTTC. This codes for CASSEGSGRIYEQYF.

The V gene is TRBV5-3, the J gene TRBJ2-5; D gene ambiguous. TRBV5-3 is an ORF for which the function is uncertain. The CDR3 is 12 residues long. V was shortened by 8 bases and J by 0 bases, with 8 bases between the two germline ends. DNA of the CDR3: TGTGCCAGCAGCCCTAACCAAGAGACCCAGTACTTC. It encodes CASSPNQETQYF.

A remark on this clonotype: One end of the junction is discordant with germline, which a read error may explain. J is TRBJ2-5 and V is TRBV28; 9 positions agree with TRBD1. This CDR3 comprises 16 residues. Germline assignment: CDR1 MDHEN and CDR2 SYDVKM. The CDR3 sequence: CASSSWDRDVRETRYF. DNA of the CDR3: TGTGCCAGCAGTTCTTGGGACAGGGATGTGCGAGAGACCCGGTACTTC.

J is TRBJ1-1 and V is TRBV5-1; tentatively, D is TRBD1 (6 bases). Trimming removed 4 bases at V and 4 bases at J, with 17 bases between. Germline V lookup: CDR1 SGHRS, CDR2 YFSETQ. This CDR3 has 15 residues. The CDR3 sequence is CASSATRGLLTEAFF. For the CDR3, the DNA is TGCGCCAGCAGCGCGACCAGGGGCCTTCTCACTGAAGCTTTCTTT.

CDR3 DNA: TGCGCCAGCAGCTTGGATGGTTTCGGGACAGGGGACGAGCAGTACTTC. This codes for CASSLDGFGTGDEQYF. The chain combines TRBV5-1 with TRBJ2-7, with 10 positions matching TRBD1. CDR1 is SGHRS, CDR2 YFSETQ, per germline. The junction had 8 bases not matched to a gene; V was cut back by 0 bases and J by 5 bases. The CDR3 sequence is 16 residues long.

The chain employs TRBV2 and TRBJ2-2; D gene unclear. The germline V gene encodes CDR1 SNHLY and CDR2 FYNNEI. V lost 7 bases and J lost 9, with 12 bases in between. The CDR3 loop spans 12 amino acids. CDR3 protein: CASTFPPRELFF. In nucleotides, the CDR3 is TGTGCCAGCACTTTCCCGCCCAGGGAGCTGTTTTTT.

In its sample, this clonotype was seen once. The gene calls are TRBV3-1 and TRBJ2-1; 9 bases are shared with TRBD1. Germline V gives CDR1 LGHDT, CDR2 YNNKEL (reference sequence). Trimming at V came to 4 bases and at J to 6 bases, leaving 7 bases not matched to a gene. This CDR3 is built from 15 residues. CDR3 protein: CASSRGQGKANEQFF. CDR3 coding DNA: TGTGCCAGCAGCCGAGGACAGGGGAAGGCCAATGAGCAGTTCTTC.

This rearrangement joins TRBV15 to TRBJ1-2; 8 nucleotides agree with TRBD1. The length of the CDR3 is 14 residues. The V gene end was trimmed by 3 bases and the J gene end by 6 bases; junction bases not matched to a gene: 6. Germline values: CDR1 LNHNV, CDR2 YYDKDF (reference sequence). This CDR3 reads CATSSDGQGDGYTF. In nucleotides, the CDR3 is TGTGCCACCAGCAGCGACGGACAGGGAGATGGCTACACCTTC.

This chain uses TRBV27 with TRBJ2-3; D gene ambiguous. The V and J ends lost 10 bases and 2 bases respectively, with 13 bases between them. Germline lookup yields CDR1 MNHEY and CDR2 SMNVEV (reference sequence). The CDR3 runs 13 residues. This chain's CDR3 is CATRLTNTDTQYF. Here the CDR3 DNA reads TGTGCCACCAGGCTCACCAACACAGATACGCAGTATTTT.

The chain combines TRBV24-1 with TRBJ2-2, with TRBD2 as a possible D gene (6 bases). Germline V lookup: CDR1 KGHDR, CDR2 SFDVKD. Deletions cut 5 bases from V and 6 bases from J, with 12 bases between. The CDR3 has 14 amino acids. CDR3 sequence: CATSGGLLPGELFF. Here the CDR3 DNA reads TGTGCCACCAGTGGGGGACTCCTCCCCGGGGAGCTGTTTTTT.

The chain has TRBV28 and TRBJ1-2, with D hard to call. V lost 7 bases to trimming and J lost 2 bases, with 11 bases between them. This CDR3 has 13 amino acids. CDR1 is MDHEN and CDR2 is SYDVKM in the germline V gene. Here the CDR3 DNA reads TGTGCCAGCAATTTCGGACGGAACTATGGCTACACCTTC. It yields the protein CASNFGRNYGYTF.

This chain connects TRBV6-2 or TRBV6-3 to TRBJ2-5, with D maybe TRBD2 (7 bases). V gave up 6 bases and J gave up 0 bases, with 17 bases separating them. CDR1 is MNHEY, CDR2 SVGEGT, per germline. The length of the CDR3 is 16 residues. The CDR3 sequence is CASSPSSGQYQETQYF. The CDR3 nucleotides are TGTGCCAGCAGCCCATCTAGCGGACAGTACCAAGAGACCCAGTACTTC.

This chain joins TRBV5-5 and TRBJ2-3, with TRBD2 as a possible D gene (6 bases). The germline CDR1 and CDR2 sequences are SGHKS and YYEKEE (reference sequence). This CDR3 has 16 amino acids. The ends were cut back, 5 bases at V and 0 bases at J, with 16 bases in the middle. The CDR3 nucleotides read TGTGCCAGCAGTACCCTTTCGGGAGCCAGCACAGATACGCAGTATTTT. Encoded protein: CASSTLSGASTDTQYF.

The J gene is TRBJ1-1, the V gene TRBV6-8, with 9 bases lining up with TRBD1. The CDR3 contains 14 residues. V lost 6 bases to trimming and J lost 5 bases; unmatched junction nucleotides: 7. Germline V gene data show CDR1 as MNHGY and CDR2 as SAAAGT. The CDR3: CASRETGGETEAFF. The DNA for the CDR3 is TGTGCCAGCAGGGAGACAGGGGGAGAAACTGAAGCTTTCTTT.

The rearrangement uses TRBV13 and TRBJ2-3; D remains ambiguous. CDR3 length: 11 residues. Germline lookup yields CDR1 PRHDT and CDR2 FYEKMQ (reference sequence). Trimming pared 6 bases from V and 4 bases from J, leaving 5 bases between. The DNA of the CDR3 is TGTGCCAGCAGTCTTGCAGATACGCAGTATTTT. Its protein is CASSLADTQYF.

The chain uses TRBV11-2 and TRBJ2-1; D might be TRBD2 (6 bases). The CDR3 is made up of 16 amino acids. Between the trimmed V and J ends, which lost 1 base and 6 bases, there was a span of 16 bases. CDR1 is SGHAT, CDR2 FQNNGV, per germline. CDR3 nucleotides: TGTGCCAGCAGCTTAGGTACGGGAGTCGTGTCCAATGAGCAGTTCTTC. Translation: CASSLGTGVVSNEQFF.

This rearrangement joins TRBV5-4 to TRBJ2-1; 8 bases are shared with TRBD2. V was pared by 4 bases and J by 8 bases, with 17 bases of the junction left unmatched. This CDR3 region has 17 residues. CDR1 is SGHNT and CDR2 is YYREEE in the germline V gene (reference sequence). The CDR3 loop is CASSRESPGGLGHEQFF. For the CDR3, the DNA is TGTGCCAGCAGCCGCGAGTCCCCGGGGGGGCTCGGACATGAGCAGTTCTTC.